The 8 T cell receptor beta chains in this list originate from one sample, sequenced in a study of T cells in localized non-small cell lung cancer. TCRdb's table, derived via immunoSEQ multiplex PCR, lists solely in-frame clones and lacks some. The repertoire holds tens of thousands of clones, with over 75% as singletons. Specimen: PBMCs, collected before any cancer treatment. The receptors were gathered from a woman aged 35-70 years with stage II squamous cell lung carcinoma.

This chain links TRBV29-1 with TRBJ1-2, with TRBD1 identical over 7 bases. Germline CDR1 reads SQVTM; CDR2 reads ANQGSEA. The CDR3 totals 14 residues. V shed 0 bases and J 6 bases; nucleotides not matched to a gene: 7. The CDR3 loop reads CSVEERGRPNGYTF. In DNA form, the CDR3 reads TGCAGCGTTGAAGAAAGGGGGCGCCCGAATGGCTACACCTTC.

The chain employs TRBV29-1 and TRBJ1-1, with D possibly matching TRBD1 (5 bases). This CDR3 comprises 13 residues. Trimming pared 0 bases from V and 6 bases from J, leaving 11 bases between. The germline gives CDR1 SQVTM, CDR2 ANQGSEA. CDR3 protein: CSVEEGRGAEAFF. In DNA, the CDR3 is TGCAGCGTTGAAGAAGGACGGGGCGCTGAAGCTTTCTTT.

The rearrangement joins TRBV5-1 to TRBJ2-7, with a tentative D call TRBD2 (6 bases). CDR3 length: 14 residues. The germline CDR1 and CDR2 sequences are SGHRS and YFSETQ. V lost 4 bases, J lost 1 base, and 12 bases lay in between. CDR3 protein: CASSQGRESYEQYF. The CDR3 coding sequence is TGCGCCAGCAGCCAAGGGCGGGAATCCTACGAGCAGTACTTC.

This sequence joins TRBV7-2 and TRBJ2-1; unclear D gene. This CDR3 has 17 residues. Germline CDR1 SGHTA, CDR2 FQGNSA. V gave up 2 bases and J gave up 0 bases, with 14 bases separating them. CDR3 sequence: CASSLFGSKSSYNEQFF. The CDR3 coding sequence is TGTGCCAGCAGCTTATTTGGGTCCAAAAGCTCCTACAATGAGCAGTTCTTC.

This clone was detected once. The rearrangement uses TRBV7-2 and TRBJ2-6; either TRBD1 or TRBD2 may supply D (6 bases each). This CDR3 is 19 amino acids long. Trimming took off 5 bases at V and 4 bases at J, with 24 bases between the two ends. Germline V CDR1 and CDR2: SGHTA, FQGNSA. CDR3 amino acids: CASSAEGGTPGAGANVLTF. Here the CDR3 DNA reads TGTGCCAGCAGCGCCGAAGGAGGGACACCCGGGGCCGGGGCCAACGTCCTGACTTTC.

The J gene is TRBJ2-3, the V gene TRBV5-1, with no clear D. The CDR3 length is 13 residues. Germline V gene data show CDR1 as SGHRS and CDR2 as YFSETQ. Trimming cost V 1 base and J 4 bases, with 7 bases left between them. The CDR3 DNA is TGCGCCAGCAGCTTGCAAGGCGCAGATACGCAGTATTTT. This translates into CASSLQGADTQYF.

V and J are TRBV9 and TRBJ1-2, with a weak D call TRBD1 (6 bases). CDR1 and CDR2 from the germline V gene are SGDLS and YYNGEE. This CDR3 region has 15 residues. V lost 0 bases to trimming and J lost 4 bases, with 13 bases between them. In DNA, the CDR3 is TGTGCCAGCAGCGTAGGGACAGTTGGTAGCTATGGCTACACCTTC. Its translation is CASSVGTVGSYGYTF. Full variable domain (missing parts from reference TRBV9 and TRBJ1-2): DSGVTQTPKHLITATGQRVTLRCSPRSGDLSVYWYQQSLDQGLQFLIQYYNGEERAKGNILERFSAQQFPDLHSELNLSSLELGDSALYFCASSVGTVGSYGYTFGSGTRLTVV.

The CDR3 sequence: CASTDRPNTEAFF. The CDR3 bases are TGTGCCAGCACGGACAGGCCGAACACTGAAGCTTTCTTT. The V gene is TRBV6-6, the J gene TRBJ1-1; the match to TRBD1 covers 7 bases. Germline CDR1 MNHNY, CDR2 SVGAGI (reference sequence). The CDR3 sequence is 13 residues long. The J segment lost 1 base and the V segment lost 7 bases, leaving 3 bases of the junction unmatched.